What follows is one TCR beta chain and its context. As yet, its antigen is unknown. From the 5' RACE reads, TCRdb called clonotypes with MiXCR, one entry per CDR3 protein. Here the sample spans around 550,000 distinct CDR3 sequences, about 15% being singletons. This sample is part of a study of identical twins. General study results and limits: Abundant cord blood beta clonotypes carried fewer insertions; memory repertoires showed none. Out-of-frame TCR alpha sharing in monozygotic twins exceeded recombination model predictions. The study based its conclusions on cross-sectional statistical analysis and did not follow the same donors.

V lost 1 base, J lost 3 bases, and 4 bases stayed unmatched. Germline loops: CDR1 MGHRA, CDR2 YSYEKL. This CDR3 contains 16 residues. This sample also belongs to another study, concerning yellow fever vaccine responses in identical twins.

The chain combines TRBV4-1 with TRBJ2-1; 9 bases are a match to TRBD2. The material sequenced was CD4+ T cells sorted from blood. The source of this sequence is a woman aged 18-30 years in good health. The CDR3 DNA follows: TGCGCCAGCAGCCAAGTAGCGGGAGTAGTCTACAATGAGCAGTTCTTC. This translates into CASSQVAGVVYNEQFF.